Listed here is a single T cell receptor (beta chain). Genomic DNA was employed as the template in profiling TCR beta VDJ and CDR3. From the reads, TCRdb called clonotypes with MiXCR, one entry per CDR3 protein. The table has approximately 180,000 distinct CDR3 sequences, roughly 65% seen once. The authors sequenced patients whose flow cytometry had shown CD8+CD57+ cell expansion. Patient blood was sampled before any therapy had been received. This sample stems from a study of CD8+CD57+ T cells in acquired aplastic anemia. Between the trimmed V and J ends, which lost 6 bases and 5 bases, there was a span of 11 bases. CDR1 is MGHDK, CDR2 SYGVNS, per germline. CDR3 length: 14 residues.

The chain carries TRBV25-1 and TRBJ1-6; D may be TRBD1 (5 bases). The sample comprised sorted CD4+, CD8+, or CD8+CD57+ T cells (not recorded which) from PBMCs. The TCR sequence derives from a human donor with aplastic anemia. CDR3 amino acids: CASSVRVNNSPLHF. The CDR3 DNA sequence: TGTGCCAGCAGCGTCAGGGTTAATAATTCACCCCTCCACTTT. Together with reference TRBV25-1 and TRBJ1-6, the CDR3 gives the full variable domain: EADIYQTPRYLVIGTGKKITLECSQTMGHDKMYWYQQDPGMELHLIHYSYGVNSTEKGDLSSESTVSRIRTEHFPLTLESARPSHTSQYLCASSVRVNNSPLHFGNGTRLTVT.